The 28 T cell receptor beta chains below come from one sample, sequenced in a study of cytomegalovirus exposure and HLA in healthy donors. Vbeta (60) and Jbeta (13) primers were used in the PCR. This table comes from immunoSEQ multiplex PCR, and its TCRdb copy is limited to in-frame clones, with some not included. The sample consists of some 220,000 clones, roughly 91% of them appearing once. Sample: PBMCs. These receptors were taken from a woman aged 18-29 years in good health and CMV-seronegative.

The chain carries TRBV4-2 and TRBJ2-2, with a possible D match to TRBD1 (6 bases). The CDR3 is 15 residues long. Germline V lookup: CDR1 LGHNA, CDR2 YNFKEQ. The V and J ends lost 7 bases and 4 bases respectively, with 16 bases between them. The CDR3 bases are TGTGCCAGCACCCATGTCACAGGGTCCACCGGGGAGCTGTTTTTT. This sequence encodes CASTHVTGSTGELFF.

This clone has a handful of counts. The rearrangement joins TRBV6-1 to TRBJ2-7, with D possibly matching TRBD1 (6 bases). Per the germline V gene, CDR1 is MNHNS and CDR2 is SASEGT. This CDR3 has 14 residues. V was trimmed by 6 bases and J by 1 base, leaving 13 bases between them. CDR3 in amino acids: CASRRDTASYEQYF. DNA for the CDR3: TGTGCCAGCAGAAGGGACACTGCGTCCTACGAGCAGTACTTC.

The CDR3 is CASSQGLYEQYF. CDR3 DNA: TGTGCCAGCAGCCAAGGACTCTACGAGCAGTACTTC. The chain couples TRBV5-4 to TRBJ2-7; weak D call: TRBD2 (5 bases). Trimming removed 4 bases at V and 3 bases at J, with 8 bases between. The CDR3 has 12 amino acids. Per germline, CDR1 SGHNT and CDR2 YYREEE (reference sequence).

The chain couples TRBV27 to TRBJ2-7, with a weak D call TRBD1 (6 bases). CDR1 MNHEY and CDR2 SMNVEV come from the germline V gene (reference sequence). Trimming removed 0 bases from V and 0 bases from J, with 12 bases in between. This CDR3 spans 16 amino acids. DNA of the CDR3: TGTGCCAGCAGTTTATCTCACGGGACACTCTCCTACGAGCAGTACTTC. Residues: CASSLSHGTLSYEQYF.

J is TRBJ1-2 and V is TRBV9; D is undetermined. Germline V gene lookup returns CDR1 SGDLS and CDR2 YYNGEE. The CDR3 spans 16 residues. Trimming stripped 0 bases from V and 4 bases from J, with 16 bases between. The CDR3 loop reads CASSVGAGDGSYGYTF. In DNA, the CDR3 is TGTGCCAGCAGCGTAGGGGCCGGAGATGGGAGCTATGGCTACACCTTC.

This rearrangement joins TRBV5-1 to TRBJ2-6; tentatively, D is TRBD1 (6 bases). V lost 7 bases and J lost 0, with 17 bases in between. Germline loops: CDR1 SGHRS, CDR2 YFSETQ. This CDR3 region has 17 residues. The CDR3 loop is CASSRTASYSGANVLTF. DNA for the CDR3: TGCGCCAGCTCCCGGACAGCTAGTTACTCTGGGGCCAACGTCCTGACTTTC.

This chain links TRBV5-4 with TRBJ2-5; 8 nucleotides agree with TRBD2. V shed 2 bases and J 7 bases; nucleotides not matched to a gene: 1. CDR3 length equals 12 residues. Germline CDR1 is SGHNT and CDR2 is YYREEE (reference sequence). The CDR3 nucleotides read TGTGCCAGCAGCTTCGCGGGGGGGACCCAGTACTTC. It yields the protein CASSFAGGTQYF.

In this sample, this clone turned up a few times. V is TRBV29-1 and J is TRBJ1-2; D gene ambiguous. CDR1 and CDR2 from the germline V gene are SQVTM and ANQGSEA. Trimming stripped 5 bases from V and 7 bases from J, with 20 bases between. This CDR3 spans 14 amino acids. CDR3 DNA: TGCAGCGTTCGCTATGCTATCCCCTATGGTGGCTACACCTTC. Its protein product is CSVRYAIPYGGYTF.

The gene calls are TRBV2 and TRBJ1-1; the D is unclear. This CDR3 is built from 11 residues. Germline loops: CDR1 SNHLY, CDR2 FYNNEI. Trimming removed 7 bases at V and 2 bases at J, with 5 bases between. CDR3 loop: CASNRNTEAFF. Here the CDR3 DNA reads TGTGCCAGCAACAGAAACACTGAAGCTTTCTTT.

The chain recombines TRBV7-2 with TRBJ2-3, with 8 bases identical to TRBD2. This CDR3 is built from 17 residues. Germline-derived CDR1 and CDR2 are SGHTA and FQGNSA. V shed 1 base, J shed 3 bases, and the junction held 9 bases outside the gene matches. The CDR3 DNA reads TGTGCCAGCAGCTTAGTCGGGAGGGCCCGAACTACAGATACGCAGTATTTT. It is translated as CASSLVGRARTTDTQYF.

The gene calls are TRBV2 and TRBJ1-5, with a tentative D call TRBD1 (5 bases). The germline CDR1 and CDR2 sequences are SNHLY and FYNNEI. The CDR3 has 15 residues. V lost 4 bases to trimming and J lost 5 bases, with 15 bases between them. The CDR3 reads CASSGDLGTDQPQHF. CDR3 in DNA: TGTGCCAGCAGTGGGGACTTGGGAACGGATCAGCCCCAGCATTTT.

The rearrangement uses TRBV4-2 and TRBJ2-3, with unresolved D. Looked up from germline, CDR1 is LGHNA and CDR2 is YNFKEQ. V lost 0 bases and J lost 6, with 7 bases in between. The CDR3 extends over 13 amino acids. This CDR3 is CASSQDILDTQYF. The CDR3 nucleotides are TGTGCCAGCAGCCAAGATATTCTGGATACGCAGTATTTT.

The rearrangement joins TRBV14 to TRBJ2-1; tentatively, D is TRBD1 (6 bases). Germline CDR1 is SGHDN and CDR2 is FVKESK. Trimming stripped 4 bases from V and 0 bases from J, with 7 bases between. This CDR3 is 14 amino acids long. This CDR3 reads CASSRDISYNEQFF. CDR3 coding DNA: TGTGCCAGCAGCCGGGACATCTCCTACAATGAGCAGTTCTTC. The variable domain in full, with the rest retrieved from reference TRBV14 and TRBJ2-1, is EAGVTQFPSHSVIEKGQTVTLRCDPISGHDNLYWYRRVMGKEIKFLLHFVKESKQDESGMPNNRFLAERTGGTYSTLKVQPAELEDSGVYFCASSRDISYNEQFFGPGTRLTVL.

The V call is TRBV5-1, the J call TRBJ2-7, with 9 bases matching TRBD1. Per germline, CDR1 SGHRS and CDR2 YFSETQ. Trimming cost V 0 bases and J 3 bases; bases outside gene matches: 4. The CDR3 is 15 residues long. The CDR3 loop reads CASSLGRTGVYEQYF. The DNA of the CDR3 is TGCGCCAGCAGCTTGGGTCGGACAGGGGTCTACGAGCAGTACTTC. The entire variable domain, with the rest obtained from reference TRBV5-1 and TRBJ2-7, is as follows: KAGVTQTPRYLIKTRGQQVTLSCSPISGHRSVSWYQQTPGQGLQFLFEYFSETQRNKGNFPGRFSGRQFSNSRSEMNVSTLELGDSALYLCASSLGRTGVYEQYFGPGTRLTVT.

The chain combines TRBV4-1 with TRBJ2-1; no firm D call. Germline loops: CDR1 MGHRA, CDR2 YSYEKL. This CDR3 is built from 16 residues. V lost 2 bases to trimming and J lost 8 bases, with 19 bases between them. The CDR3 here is CASSQIGRSRIYEQFF. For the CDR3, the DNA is TGCGCCAGCAGCCAAATCGGAAGGAGCCGGATTTATGAGCAGTTCTTC.

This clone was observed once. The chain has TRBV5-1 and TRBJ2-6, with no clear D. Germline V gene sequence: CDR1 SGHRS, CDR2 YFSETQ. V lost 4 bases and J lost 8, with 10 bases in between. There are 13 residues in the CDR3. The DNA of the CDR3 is TGCGCCAGCAGCGTACAGATTACCAACGTCCTGACTTTC. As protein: CASSVQITNVLTF.

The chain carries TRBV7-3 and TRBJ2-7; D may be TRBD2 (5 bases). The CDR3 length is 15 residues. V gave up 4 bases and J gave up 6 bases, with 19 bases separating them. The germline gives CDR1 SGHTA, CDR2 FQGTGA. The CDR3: CASSSQRADFSEQYF. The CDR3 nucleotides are TGTGCCAGCAGCTCCCAGAGGGCCGATTTCTCCGAGCAGTACTTC.

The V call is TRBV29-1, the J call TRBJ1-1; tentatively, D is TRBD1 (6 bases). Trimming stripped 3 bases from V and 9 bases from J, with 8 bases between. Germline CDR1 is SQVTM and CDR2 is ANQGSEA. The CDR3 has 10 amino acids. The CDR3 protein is CSVDGTQAFF. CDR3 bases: TGCAGCGTTGATGGGACACAAGCTTTCTTT.

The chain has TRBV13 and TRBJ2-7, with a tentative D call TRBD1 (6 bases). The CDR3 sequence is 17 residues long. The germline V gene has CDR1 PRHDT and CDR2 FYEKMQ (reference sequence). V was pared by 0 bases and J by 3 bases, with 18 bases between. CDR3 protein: CASSLGPGQGLDYEQYF. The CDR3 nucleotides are TGTGCCAGCAGCTTAGGCCCAGGGCAGGGGTTAGACTACGAGCAGTACTTC.

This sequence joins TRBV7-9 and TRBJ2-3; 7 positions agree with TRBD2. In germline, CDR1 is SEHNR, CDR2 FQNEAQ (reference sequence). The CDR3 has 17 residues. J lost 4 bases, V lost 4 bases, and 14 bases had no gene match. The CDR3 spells CASSSRLAANTADTQYF. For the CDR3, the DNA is TGTGCCAGCAGCTCCCGACTAGCCGCAAACACCGCAGATACGCAGTATTTT.

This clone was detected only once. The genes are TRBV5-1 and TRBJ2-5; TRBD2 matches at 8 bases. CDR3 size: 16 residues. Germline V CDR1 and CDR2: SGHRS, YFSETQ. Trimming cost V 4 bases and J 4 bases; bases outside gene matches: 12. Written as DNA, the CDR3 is TGCGCCAGCAGCCCACTCGGGGGGGGGCGGAGAGAGACCCAGTACTTC. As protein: CASSPLGGGRRETQYF.

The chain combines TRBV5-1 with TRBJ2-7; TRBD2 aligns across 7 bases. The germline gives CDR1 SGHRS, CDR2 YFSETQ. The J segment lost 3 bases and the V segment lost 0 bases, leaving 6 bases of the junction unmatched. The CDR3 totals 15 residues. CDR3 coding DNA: TGCGCCAGCAGCTTGGCCGCTAGCGGTTTCTACGAGCAGTACTTC. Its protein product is CASSLAASGFYEQYF.

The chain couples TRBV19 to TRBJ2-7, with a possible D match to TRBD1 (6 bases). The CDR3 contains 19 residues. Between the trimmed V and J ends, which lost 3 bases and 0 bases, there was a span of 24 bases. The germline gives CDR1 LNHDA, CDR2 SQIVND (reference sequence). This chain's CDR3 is CASSIIPARDILLSYEQYF. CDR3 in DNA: TGTGCCAGTAGTATCATCCCAGCAAGGGACATCCTACTCTCCTACGAGCAGTACTTC.

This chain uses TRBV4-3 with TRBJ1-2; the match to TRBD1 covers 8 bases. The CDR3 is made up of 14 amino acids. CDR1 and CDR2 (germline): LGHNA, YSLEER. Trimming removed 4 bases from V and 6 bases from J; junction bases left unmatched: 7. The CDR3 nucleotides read TGCGCCAGCAGCCTCACCGGACAGGGAAATGGCTACACCTTC. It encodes CASSLTGQGNGYTF.

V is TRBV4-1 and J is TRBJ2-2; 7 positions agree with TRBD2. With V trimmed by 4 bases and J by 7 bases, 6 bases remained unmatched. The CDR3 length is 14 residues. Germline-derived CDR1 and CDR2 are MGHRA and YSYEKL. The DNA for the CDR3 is TGCGCCAGCAGCCTTCCTGCGGGGGACGGGGAGCTGTTTTTT. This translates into CASSLPAGDGELFF.

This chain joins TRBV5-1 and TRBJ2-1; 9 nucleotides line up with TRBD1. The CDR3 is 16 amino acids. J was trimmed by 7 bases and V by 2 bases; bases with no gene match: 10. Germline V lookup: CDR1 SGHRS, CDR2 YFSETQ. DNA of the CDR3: TGCGCCAGCAGCTTCAGAGAACAGGGGGCAGGTAATGAGCAGTTCTTC. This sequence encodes CASSFREQGAGNEQFF.

The CDR3 reads CASSLGTGVINEQFF. CDR3 bases: TGTGCCAGCAGCTTAGGGACAGGGGTCATCAATGAGCAGTTCTTC. The chain joins TRBV7-6 to TRBJ2-1; TRBD1 aligns across 9 bases. Germline V lookup: CDR1 SGHVS, CDR2 FNYEAQ. V shed 1 base and J 6 bases; nucleotides not matched to a gene: 4. The length of the CDR3 is 15 residues.

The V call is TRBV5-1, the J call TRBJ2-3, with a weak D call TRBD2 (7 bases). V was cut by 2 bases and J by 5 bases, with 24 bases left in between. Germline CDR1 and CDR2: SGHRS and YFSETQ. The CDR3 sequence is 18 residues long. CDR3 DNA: TGCGCCAGCAGCTTATCTGAGGCGGGGGCCTCAACGCGAGATACGCAGTATTTT. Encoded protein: CASSLSEAGASTRDTQYF.